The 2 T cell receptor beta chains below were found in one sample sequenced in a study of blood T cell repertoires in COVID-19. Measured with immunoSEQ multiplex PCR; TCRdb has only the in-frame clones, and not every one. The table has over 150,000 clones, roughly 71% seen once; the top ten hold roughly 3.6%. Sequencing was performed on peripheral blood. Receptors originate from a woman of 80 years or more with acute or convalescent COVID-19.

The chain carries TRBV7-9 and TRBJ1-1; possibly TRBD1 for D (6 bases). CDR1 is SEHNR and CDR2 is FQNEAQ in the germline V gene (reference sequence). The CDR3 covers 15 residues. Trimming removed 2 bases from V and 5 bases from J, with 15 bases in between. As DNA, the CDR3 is TGTGCCAGCAGCTTAAACAGGGCTAGAAGGACTGAAGCTTTCTTT. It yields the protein CASSLNRARRTEAFF. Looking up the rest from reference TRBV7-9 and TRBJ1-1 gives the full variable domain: DTGVSQNPRHKITKRGQNVTFRCDPISEHNRLYWYRQTLGQGPEFLTYFQNEAQLEKSRLLSDRFSAERPKGSFSTLEIQRTEQGDSAMYLCASSLNRARRTEAFFGQGTRLTVV.

The CDR3 sequence: CASGTEYEQYF. The CDR3 nucleotides are TGTGCCAGCGGGACAGAATACGAGCAGTACTTC. J is TRBJ2-7 and V is TRBV2; 7 positions agree with TRBD1. Per the germline V gene, CDR1 is SNHLY and CDR2 is FYNNEI. The ends lost 8 bases at V and 4 bases at J; junction bases unmatched: 2. The CDR3 runs to 11 residues. The variable domain in full, with the rest retrieved from reference TRBV2 and TRBJ2-7, is EPEVTQTPSHQVTQMGQEVILRCVPISNHLYFYWYRQILGQKVEFLVSFYNNEISEKSEIFDDQFSVERPDGSNFTLKIRSTKLEDSAMYFCASGTEYEQYFGPGTRLTVT.